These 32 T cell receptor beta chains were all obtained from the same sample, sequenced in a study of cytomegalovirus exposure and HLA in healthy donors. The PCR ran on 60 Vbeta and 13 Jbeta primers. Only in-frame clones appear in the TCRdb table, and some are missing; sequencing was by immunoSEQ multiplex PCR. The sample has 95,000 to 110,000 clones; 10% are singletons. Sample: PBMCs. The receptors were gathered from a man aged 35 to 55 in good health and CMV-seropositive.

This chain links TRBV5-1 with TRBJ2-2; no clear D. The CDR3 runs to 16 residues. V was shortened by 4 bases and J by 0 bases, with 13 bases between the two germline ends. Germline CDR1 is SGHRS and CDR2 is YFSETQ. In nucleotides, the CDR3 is TGCGCCAGCAGCCTCCGAGGTAGCCCGAACACCGGGGAGCTGTTTTTT. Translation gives CASSLRGSPNTGELFF.

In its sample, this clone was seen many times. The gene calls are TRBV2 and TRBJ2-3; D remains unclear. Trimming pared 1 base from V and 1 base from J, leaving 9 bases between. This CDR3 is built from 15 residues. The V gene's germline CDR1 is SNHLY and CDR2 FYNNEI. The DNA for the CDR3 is TGTGCCAGCAGTGAAGGCCGCGTGGGCACAGATACGCAGTATTTT. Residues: CASSEGRVGTDTQYF.

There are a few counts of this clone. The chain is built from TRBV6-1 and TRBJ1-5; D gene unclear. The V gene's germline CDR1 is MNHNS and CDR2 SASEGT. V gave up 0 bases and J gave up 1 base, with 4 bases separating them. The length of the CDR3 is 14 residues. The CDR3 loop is CASSEAGSNQPQHF. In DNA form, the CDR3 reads TGTGCCAGCAGTGAAGCGGGCAGCAATCAGCCCCAGCATTTT.

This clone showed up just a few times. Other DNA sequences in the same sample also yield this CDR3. CDR3 bases: TGTGCCAGCAGCTTAGGAGCCTACGAGCAGTACTTC. It yields the protein CASSLGAYEQYF. The chain has TRBV7-6 and TRBJ2-7; D is uncertain. Germline loops: CDR1 SGHVS, CDR2 FNYEAQ. V gave up 1 base and J gave up 2 bases, with 3 bases separating them. The CDR3 extends over 12 amino acids.

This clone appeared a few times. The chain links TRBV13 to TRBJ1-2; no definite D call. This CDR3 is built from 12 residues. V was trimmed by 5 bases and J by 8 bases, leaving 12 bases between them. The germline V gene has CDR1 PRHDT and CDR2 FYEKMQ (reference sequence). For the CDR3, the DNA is TGTGCCAGCAGCCAAGGGAGTTGGGGCTACACCTTC. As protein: CASSQGSWGYTF.

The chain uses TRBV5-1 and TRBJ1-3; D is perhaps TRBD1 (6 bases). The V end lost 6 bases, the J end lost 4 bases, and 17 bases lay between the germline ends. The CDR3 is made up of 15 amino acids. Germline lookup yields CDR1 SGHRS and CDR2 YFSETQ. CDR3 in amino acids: CASKERTAGGNTIYF. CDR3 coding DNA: TGCGCCAGCAAGGAGAGGACAGCAGGGGGAAACACCATATATTTT.

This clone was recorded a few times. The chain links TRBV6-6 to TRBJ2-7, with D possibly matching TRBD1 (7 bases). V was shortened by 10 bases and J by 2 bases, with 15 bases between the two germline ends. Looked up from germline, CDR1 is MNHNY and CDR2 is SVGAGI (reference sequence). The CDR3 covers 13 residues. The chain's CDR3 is CAIIRGTAYEQYF. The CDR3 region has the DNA TGTGCCATCATCCGCGGGACAGCCTACGAGCAGTACTTC.

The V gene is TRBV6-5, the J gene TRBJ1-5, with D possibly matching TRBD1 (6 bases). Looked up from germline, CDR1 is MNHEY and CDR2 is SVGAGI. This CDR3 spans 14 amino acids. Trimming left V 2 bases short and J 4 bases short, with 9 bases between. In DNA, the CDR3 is TGTGCCAGCAGTTACACAACAGGGAATCAGCCCCAGCATTTT. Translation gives CASSYTTGNQPQHF.

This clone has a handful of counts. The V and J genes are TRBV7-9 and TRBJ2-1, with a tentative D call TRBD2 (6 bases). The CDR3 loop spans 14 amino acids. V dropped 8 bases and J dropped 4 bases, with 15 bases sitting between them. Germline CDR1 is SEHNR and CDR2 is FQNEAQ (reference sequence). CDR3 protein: CASARGLLYNEQFF. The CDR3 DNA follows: TGTGCCAGCGCGAGGGGACTTCTATACAATGAGCAGTTCTTC.

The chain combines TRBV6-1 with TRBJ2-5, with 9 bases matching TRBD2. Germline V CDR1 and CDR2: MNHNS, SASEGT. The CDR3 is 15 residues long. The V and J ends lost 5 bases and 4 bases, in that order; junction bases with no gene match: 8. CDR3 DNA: TGTGCCAGCAGTTCACAAGCGGGAGGAGCAGAGACCCAGTACTTC. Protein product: CASSSQAGGAETQYF.

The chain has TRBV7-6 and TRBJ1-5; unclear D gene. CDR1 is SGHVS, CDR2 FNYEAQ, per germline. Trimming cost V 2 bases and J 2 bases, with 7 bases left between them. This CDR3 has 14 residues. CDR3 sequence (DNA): TGTGCCAGCAGCTTACACTTGGGCAATCAGCCCCAGCATTTT. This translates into CASSLHLGNQPQHF.

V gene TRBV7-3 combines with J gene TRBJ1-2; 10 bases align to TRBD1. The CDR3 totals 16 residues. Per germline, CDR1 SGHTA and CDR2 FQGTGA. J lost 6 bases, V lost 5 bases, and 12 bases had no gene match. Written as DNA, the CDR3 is TGTGCCAGCAGCGCCCACGGACAGGGGGGTGTAAATGGCTACACCTTC. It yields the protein CASSAHGQGGVNGYTF.

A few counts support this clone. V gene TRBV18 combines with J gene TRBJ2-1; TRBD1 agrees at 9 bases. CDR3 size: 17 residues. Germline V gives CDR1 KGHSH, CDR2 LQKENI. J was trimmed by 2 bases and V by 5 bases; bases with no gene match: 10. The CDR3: CASSSGTGITTYNEQFF. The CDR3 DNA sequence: TGTGCCAGCTCATCCGGGACAGGGATAACAACCTACAATGAGCAGTTCTTC.

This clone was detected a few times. This CDR3 reads CASSVTDTQYF. For the CDR3, the DNA is TGTGCCAGCAGTGTAACAGATACGCAGTATTTT. The chain couples TRBV2 to TRBJ2-3; D call uncertain. V shed 4 bases and J shed 3 bases, with 2 bases lying between them. This CDR3 has 11 amino acids. Germline V CDR1 and CDR2: SNHLY, FYNNEI.

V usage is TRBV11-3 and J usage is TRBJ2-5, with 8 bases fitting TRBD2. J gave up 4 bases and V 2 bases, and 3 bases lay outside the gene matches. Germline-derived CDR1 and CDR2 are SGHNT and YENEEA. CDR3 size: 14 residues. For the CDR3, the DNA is TGTGCCAGCAGCTTAATCCTAGCGGGAGAGACCCAGTACTTC. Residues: CASSLILAGETQYF.

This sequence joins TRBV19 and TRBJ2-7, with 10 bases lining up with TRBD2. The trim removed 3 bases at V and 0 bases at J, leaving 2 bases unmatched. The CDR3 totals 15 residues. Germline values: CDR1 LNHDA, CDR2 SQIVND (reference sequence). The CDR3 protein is CASSMGLAPSYEQYF. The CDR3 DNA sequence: TGTGCCAGTAGTATGGGACTAGCGCCCTCCTACGAGCAGTACTTC.

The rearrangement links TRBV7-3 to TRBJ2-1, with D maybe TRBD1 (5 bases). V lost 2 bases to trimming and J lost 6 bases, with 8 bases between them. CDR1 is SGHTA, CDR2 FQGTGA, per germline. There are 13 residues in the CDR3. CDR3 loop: CASSLGQINEQFF. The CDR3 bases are TGTGCCAGCAGCTTAGGACAAATCAATGAGCAGTTCTTC.

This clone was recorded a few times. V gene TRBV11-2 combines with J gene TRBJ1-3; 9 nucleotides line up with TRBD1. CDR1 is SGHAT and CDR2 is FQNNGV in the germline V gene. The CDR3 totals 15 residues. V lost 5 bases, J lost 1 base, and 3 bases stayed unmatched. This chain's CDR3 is CASSLGQGSGNTIYF. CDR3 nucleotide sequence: TGTGCCAGCAGCCTAGGACAGGGGTCTGGAAACACCATATATTTT.

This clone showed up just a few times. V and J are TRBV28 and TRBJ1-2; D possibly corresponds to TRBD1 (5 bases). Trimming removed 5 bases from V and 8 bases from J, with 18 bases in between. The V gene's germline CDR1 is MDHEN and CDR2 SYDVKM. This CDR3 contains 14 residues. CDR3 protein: CASSQNPSQGGYTF. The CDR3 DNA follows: TGTGCCAGCAGTCAAAATCCCTCCCAGGGCGGCTACACCTTC.

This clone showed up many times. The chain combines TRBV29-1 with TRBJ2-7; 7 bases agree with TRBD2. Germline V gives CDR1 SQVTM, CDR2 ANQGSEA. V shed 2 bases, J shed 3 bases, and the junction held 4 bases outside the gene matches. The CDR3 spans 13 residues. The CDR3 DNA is TGCAGCGTTGAATTAGCGGGCGGCTACGAGCAGTACTTC. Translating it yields CSVELAGGYEQYF.

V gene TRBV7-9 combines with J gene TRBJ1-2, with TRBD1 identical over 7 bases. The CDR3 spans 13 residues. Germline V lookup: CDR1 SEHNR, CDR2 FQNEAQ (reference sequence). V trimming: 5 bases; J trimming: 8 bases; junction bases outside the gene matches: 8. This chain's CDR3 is CASSTDRERGYTF. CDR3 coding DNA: TGTGCCAGCAGCACCGACAGGGAACGGGGCTACACCTTC.

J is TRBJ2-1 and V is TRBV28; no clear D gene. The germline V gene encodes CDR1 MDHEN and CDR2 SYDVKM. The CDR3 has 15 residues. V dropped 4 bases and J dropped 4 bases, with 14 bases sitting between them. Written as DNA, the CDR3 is TGTGCCAGCAGTTCCCCGGCAGGCCGATACAATGAGCAGTTCTTC. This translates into CASSSPAGRYNEQFF.

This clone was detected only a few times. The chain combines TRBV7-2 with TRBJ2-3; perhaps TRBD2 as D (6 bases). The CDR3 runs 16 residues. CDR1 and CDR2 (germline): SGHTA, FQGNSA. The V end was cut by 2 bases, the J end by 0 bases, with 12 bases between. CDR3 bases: TGTGCCAGCAGCTTATTTGGGCGGGGCAGCACAGATACGCAGTATTTT. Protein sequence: CASSLFGRGSTDTQYF.

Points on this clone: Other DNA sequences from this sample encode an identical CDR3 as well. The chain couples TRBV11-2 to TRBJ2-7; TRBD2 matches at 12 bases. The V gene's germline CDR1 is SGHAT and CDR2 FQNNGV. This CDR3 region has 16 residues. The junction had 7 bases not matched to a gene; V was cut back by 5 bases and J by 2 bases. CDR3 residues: CASSGLAGRQAYEQYF. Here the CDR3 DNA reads TGTGCCAGCAGCGGACTAGCGGGACGCCAGGCCTACGAGCAGTACTTC. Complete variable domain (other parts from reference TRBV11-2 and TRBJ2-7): EAGVAQSPRYKIIEKRQSVAFWCNPISGHATLYWYQQILGQGPKLLIQFQNNGVVDDSQLPKDRFSAERLKGVDSTLKIQPAKLEDSAVYLCASSGLAGRQAYEQYFGPGTRLTVT.

CDR3 in amino acids: CASSQDLGGDEQFF. The CDR3, as DNA: TGTGCCAGCAGCCAAGATTTAGGGGGGGATGAGCAGTTCTTC. This sequence joins TRBV4-2 and TRBJ2-1; TRBD2 might be the D (7 bases). Germline assignment: CDR1 LGHNA and CDR2 YNFKEQ. The CDR3 has 14 residues. With 0 bases removed from V and 8 bases from J, the gap between germline ends came to 11 bases.

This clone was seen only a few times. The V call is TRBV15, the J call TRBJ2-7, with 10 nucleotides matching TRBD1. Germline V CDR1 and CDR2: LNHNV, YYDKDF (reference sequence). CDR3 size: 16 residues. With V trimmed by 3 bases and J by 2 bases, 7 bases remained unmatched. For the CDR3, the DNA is TGTGCCACCAGCAGGAACCGGGACAGGGGTACCTACGAGCAGTACTTC. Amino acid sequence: CATSRNRDRGTYEQYF.

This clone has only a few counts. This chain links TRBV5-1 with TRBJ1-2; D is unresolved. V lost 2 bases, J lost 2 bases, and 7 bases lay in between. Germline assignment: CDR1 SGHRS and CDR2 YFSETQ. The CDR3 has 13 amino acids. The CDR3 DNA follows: TGCGCCAGCAGCTTTGGCAAAAACTATGGCTACACCTTC. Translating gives CASSFGKNYGYTF.

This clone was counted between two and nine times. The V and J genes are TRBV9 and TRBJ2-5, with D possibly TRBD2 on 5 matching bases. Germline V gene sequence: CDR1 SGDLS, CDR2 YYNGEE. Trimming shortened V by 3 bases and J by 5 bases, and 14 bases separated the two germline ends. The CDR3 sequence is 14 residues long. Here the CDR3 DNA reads TGTGCCAGCAGCGGAACGTTCGGCGGGGAGACCCAGTACTTC. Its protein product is CASSGTFGGETQYF.

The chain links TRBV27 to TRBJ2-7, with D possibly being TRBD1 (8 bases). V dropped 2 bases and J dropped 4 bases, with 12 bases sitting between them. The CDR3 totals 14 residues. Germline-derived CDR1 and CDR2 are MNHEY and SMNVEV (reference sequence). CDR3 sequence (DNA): TGTGCCAGCAGTTTAACACAGGGGGGGTACGAGCAGTACTTC. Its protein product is CASSLTQGGYEQYF.

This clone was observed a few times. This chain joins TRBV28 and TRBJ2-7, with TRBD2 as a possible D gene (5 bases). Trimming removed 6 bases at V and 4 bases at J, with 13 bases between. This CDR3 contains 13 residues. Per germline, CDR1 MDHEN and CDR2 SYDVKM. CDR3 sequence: CASRPPGGYEQYF. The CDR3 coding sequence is TGTGCCAGCAGACCCCCCGGCGGGTACGAGCAGTACTTC.

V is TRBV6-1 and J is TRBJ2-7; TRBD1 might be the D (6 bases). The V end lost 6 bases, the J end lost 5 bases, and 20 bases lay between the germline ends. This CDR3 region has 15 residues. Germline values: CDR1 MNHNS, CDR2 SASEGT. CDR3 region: CASSQGLGRSHEQYF. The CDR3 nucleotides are TGTGCCAGCAGCCAGGGGCTGGGACGCTCACACGAGCAGTACTTC.

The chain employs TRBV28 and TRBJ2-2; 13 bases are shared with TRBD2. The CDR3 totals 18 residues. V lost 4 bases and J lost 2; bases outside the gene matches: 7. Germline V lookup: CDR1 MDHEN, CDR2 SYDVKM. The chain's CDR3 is CASSSPRLAGGNTGELFF. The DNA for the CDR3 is TGTGCCAGCAGTTCGCCCCGACTAGCGGGAGGTAACACCGGGGAGCTGTTTTTT.